The present T cell receptor beta chain was sequenced within a study of T cells of healthy individuals. This CDR3 has 16 amino acids. Germline CDR1 is MNHNY and CDR2 is SVGAGI (reference sequence). Trimming pared 0 bases from V and 1 base from J, leaving 10 bases between. TCRdb passed the 5' RACE reads through MiXCR, listing each CDR3 protein once. Counted here are about 96,000 distinct CDR3 sequences, 17% occurring once; the ten biggest clones make up 6% to 8%. This clonotype was seen ten or more times. The TCR comes from a human donor in good health. The chain carries TRBV6-6 and TRBJ1-5; D is unresolved. CDR3: CASSYSSKESNQPQHF. As DNA, the CDR3 is TGTGCCAGCAGTTACTCGTCCAAGGAGAGCAATCAGCCCCAGCATTTT.